The next 7 T cell receptor beta chains were all read from a single sample in a study of cytomegalovirus exposure and HLA in healthy donors. 60 Vbeta and 13 Jbeta primers were used in PCR. Profiling relied on immunoSEQ multiplex PCR, and the TCRdb table lists in-frame clones only, not all of them. The sample has around 170,000 clones, approximately 78% seen once. The source material was PBMCs. Receptors were obtained from a woman under 30 in good health and CMV-seronegative.

This clone came up a few times. The rearrangement joins TRBV14 to TRBJ1-2; the D is unclear. Germline CDR1 reads SGHDN; CDR2 reads FVKESK. The CDR3 contains 15 residues. V gave up 2 bases and J gave up 0 bases, with 10 bases separating them. The CDR3 bases are TGTGCCAGCAGCCAACTTCACGGGTCTAACTATGGCTACACCTTC. This codes for CASSQLHGSNYGYTF.

This rearrangement joins TRBV7-6 to TRBJ1-2, with 8 positions matching TRBD1. V was clipped by 2 bases and J by 6 bases; unmatched bases: 11. Germline assignment: CDR1 SGHVS and CDR2 FNYEAQ. This CDR3 is 16 amino acids long. Here the CDR3 reads CASSLSRTGPKNGYTF. As DNA, the CDR3 is TGTGCCAGCAGCTTATCAAGGACAGGGCCCAAGAATGGCTACACCTTC.

In nucleotides, the CDR3 is TGTGCCAGCAGTACTCCCTCACCGGGACAGGGGCTAGGTGAGCAGTTCTTC. Its protein product is CASSTPSPGQGLGEQFF. V gene TRBV28 combines with J gene TRBJ2-1; 10 bases match TRBD1. The CDR3 covers 17 residues. Germline trimming cut 5 bases from V and 9 bases from J; bases unmatched to any gene: 16. Germline V gene lookup returns CDR1 MDHEN and CDR2 SYDVKM.

The chain is built from TRBV19 and TRBJ1-1; D not certain. V was shortened by 3 bases and J by 2 bases, with 13 bases between the two germline ends. The length of the CDR3 is 15 residues. CDR1 and CDR2 from the germline V gene are LNHDA and SQIVND (reference sequence). The CDR3 DNA sequence: TGTGCCAGTAGTATTCCTCGGCGGTTCAACACTGAAGCTTTCTTT. Amino acids: CASSIPRRFNTEAFF.

This chain connects TRBV27 to TRBJ2-7; 10 bases are a match to TRBD1. From germline, CDR1 is MNHEY and CDR2 SMNVEV (reference sequence). The CDR3 contains 15 residues. V lost 5 bases, J lost 3 bases, and 7 bases stayed unmatched. CDR3 sequence: CASSVWTGGRYEQYF. CDR3 sequence (DNA): TGTGCCAGCAGTGTCTGGACAGGGGGGCGCTACGAGCAGTACTTC.

This clone was seen a handful of times. The rearrangement uses TRBV6-5 and TRBJ2-7; 7 bases agree with TRBD1. Germline V gene sequence: CDR1 MNHEY, CDR2 SVGAGI. V lost 8 bases to trimming and J lost 5 bases; unmatched junction nucleotides: 3. CDR3 length equals 11 residues. The chain's CDR3 is CASRQGDEQYF. In nucleotides, the CDR3 is TGTGCCAGCCGACAGGGAGACGAGCAGTACTTC.

This chain connects TRBV28 to TRBJ2-7; 8 bases map to TRBD1. Germline-derived CDR1 and CDR2 are MDHEN and SYDVKM. The junction had 9 bases not matched to a gene; V was cut back by 4 bases and J by 4 bases. This CDR3 is built from 15 residues. CDR3 in amino acids: CASSSLRDRLYEQYF. CDR3 bases: TGTGCCAGCAGTTCACTTCGGGACAGGCTGTACGAGCAGTACTTC.